The T cell receptor (beta chain) under discussion was sequenced for a study of tumor and adjacent non-tumor tissue in lung cancer. General study points: Top 100 clones took a larger repertoire share in normal lung.

The library came from three nested PCR rounds adapted from ARM-PCR protocols. One entry per CDR3 protein results from TCRdb running MiXCR on the multiplex PCR reads. The table shows some 66,000 distinct CDR3 sequences, with roughly 60% occurring only once. CDR3 size: 16 residues. About this clonotype: The antigen is unknown. One end of the junction fails to match germline, which may point to a read error.

No cell sorting was done before RNA was extracted from the tissue. Distant lung tissue was collected more than 3 cm away from the tumor edge. The sample taken for sequencing was distant non-tumor lung tissue. J is TRBJ2-2 and V is TRBV12-3 or TRBV12-4; TRBD1 might be the D (7 bases). The TCR sequence derives from a man in his 70s with non-small cell lung cancer. Here the CDR3 reads CVSRPGGGSNAGELFF. CDR3 nucleotide sequence: TGTGTCAGCAGGCCAGGGGGAGGCTCGAACGCCGGGGAGCTGTTTTTT.